This T cell receptor beta chain was sequenced during a study of vaccination and CD4 T cells after COVID-19. A note on this clonotype: Its cognate antigen is unknown.

The assay that was used to sequence DNA from cultured CD4+ T cells was the Oncomine TCR Beta short-read assay. TCRdb recomputed calls from the PCR reads with MiXCR, one row per CDR3 protein. The sample records approximately 14,000 distinct CDR3 sequences, about a third being singletons. Treatment in this sample: approximately 9-day PBMC culture with coronavirus spike peptide pools or control peptides (ViraFEST assay). After removal of 5 bases from V and 7 bases from J, the junction contained 8 bases not matched to a gene. Germline CDR1 reads ENHRY; CDR2 reads SYGVKD. The CDR3 is 14 residues long. This clonotype was sampled from a human donor with COVID-19. This chain links TRBV10-3 with TRBJ1-2; 9 bases align to TRBD1. Sequencing input: cultured CD4+ T cells from blood. The CDR3 DNA sequence: TGTGCCATCAGTCAACAGGGGGCCATTGCTGGCTACACCTTC. Encoded protein: CAISQQGAIAGYTF.